The sequence of this TCR beta chain was determined in a study of blood T cell repertoires in COVID-19. Overall study context: Samples of COVID-19 (acute and convalescent) were obtained from the United States, Italy and Spain.

Germline V gene sequence: CDR1 SGHRS, CDR2 YFSETQ. The ends were cut back, 0 bases at V and 7 bases at J, with 10 bases in the middle. This CDR3 comprises 13 residues. Only in-frame clones appear in the TCRdb table, and some are missing; sequencing was by immunoSEQ multiplex PCR. The data show around 87,000 clones, about 88% seen once. The chain has TRBV5-1 and TRBJ1-2; no clear D. This sequence originates from a man in his fifties or sixties with acute or convalescent COVID-19. The sample taken for sequencing was peripheral blood. The DNA of the CDR3 is TGCGCCAGCAGCTTGGTTAGACAAGGTGGCTACACCTTC. Encoded protein: CASSLVRQGGYTF.